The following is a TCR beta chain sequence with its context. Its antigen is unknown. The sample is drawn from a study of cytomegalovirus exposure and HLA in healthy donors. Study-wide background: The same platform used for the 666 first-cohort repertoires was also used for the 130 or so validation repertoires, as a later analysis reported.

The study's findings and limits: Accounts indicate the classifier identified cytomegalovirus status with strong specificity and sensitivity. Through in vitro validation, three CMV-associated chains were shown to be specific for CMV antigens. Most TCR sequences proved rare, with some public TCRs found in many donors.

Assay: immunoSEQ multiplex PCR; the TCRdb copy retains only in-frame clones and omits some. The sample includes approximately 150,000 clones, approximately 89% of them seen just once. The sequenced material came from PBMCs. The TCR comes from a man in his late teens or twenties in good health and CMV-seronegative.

CDR3 in DNA: TGCAGCGTTGTGGCGGGTCGGGATCAGCCCCAGCATTTT. It yields the protein CSVVAGRDQPQHF. The chain joins TRBV29-1 to TRBJ1-5; no clear D. Trimming removed 4 bases at V and 5 bases at J, with 12 bases between. Germline V gives CDR1 SQVTM, CDR2 ANQGSEA. The CDR3 sequence is 13 residues long.